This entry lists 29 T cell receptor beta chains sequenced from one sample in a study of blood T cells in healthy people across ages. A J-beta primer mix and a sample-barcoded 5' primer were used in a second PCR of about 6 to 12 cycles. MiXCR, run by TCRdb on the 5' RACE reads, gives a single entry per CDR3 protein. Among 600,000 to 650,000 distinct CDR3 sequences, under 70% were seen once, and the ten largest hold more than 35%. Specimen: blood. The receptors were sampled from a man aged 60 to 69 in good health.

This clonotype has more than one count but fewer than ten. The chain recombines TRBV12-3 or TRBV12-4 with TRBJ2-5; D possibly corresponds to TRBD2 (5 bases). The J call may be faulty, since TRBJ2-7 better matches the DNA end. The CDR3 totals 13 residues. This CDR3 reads CASSFGETYEQYF. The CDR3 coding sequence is TGTGCCAGCAGTTTCGGGGAAACCTACGAGCAGTACTTC.

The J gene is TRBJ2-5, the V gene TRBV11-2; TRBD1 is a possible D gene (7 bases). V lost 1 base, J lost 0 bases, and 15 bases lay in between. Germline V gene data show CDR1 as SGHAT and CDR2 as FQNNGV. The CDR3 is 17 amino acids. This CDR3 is CASSLVGSGGYQETQYF. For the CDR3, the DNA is TGTGCCAGCAGCTTAGTAGGGTCAGGGGGGTACCAAGAGACCCAGTACTTC.

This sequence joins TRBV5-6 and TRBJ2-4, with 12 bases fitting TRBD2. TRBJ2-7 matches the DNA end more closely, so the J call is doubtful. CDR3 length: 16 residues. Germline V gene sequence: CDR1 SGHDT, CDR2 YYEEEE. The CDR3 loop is CASSLGLAGASHEQYF. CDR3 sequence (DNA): TGTGCCAGCAGCTTGGGACTAGCGGGAGCCAGCCACGAGCAGTACTTC.

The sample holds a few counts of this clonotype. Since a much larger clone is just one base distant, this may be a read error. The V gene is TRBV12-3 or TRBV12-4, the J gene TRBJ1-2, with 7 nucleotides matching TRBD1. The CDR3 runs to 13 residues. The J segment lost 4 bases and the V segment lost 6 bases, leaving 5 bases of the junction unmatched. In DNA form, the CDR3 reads TGTGCCAGCAGGCCTGACAGGGCCTATGGCTACACCTTC. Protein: CASRPDRAYGYTF.

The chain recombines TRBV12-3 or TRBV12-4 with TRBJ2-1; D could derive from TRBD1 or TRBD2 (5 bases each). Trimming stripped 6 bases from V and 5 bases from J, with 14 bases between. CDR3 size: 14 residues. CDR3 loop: CASRPTGPNNEQFF. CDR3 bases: TGTGCCAGCAGACCTACGGGGCCAAACAATGAGCAGTTCTTC.

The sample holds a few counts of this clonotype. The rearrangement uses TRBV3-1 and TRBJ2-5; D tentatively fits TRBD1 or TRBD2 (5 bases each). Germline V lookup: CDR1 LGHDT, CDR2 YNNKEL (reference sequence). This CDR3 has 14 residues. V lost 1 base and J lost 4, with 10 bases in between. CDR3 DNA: TGTGCCAGCAGCCAAGTTAGAGGGGCAGAGACCCAGTACTTC. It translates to CASSQVRGAETQYF.

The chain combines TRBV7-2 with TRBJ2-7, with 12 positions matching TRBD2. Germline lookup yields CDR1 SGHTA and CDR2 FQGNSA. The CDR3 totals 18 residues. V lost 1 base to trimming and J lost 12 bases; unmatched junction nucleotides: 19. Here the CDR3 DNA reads TGTGCCAGCAGCTTAGGAGGAGCGACTAGCGGGGGCATAGAGACCCGGTACTTC. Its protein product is CASSLGGATSGGIETRYF.

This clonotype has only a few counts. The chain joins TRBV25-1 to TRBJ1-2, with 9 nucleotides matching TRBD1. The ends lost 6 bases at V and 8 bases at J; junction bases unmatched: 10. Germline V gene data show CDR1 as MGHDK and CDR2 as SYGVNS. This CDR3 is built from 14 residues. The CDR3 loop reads CASRPLGTGLGYTF. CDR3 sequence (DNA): TGTGCCAGCAGGCCTTTGGGGACAGGGTTAGGCTACACCTTC.

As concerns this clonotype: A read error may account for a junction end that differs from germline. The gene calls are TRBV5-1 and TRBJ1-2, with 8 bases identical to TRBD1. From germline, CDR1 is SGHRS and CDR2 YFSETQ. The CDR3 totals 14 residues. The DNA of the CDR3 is TGCGCCAGTAGCTTGACGGACAGGGCGCGGGGCTACACCTTC. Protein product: CASSLTDRARGYTF.

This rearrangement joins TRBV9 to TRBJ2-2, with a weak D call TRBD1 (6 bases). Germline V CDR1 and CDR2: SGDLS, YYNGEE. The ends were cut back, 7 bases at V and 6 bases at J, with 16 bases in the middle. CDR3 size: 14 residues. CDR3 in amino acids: CASVGALLSGELFF. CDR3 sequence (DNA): TGTGCCAGCGTGGGGGCCCTACTTTCCGGGGAGCTGTTTTTT. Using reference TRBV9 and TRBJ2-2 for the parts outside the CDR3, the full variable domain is DSGVTQTPKHLITATGQRVTLRCSPRSGDLSVYWYQQSLDQGLQFLIQYYNGEERAKGNILERFSAQQFPDLHSELNLSSLELGDSALYFCASVGALLSGELFFGEGSRLTVL.

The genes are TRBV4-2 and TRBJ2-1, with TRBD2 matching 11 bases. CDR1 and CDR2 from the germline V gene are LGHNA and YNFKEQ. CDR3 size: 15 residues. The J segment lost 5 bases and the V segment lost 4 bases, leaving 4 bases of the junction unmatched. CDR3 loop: CASSPGLAENNEQFF. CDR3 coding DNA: TGTGCCAGCAGCCCGGGACTAGCGGAAAACAATGAGCAGTTCTTC.

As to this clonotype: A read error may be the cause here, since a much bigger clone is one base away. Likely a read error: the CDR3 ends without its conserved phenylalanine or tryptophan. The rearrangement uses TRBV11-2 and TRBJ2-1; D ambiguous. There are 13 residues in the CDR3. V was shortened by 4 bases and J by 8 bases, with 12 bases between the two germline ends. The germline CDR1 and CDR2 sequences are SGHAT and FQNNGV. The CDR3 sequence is CASSSGVADEQFL. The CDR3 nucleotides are TGTGCCAGCAGCTCAGGAGTAGCAGATGAGCAGTTCCTC.

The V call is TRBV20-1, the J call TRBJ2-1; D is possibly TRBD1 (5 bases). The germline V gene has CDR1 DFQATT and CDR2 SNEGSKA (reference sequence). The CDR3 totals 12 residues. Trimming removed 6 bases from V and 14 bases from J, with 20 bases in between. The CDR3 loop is CSAPDQGLEKFF. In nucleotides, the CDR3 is TGCAGTGCCCCAGACCAGGGTCTAGAAAAGTTCTTC.

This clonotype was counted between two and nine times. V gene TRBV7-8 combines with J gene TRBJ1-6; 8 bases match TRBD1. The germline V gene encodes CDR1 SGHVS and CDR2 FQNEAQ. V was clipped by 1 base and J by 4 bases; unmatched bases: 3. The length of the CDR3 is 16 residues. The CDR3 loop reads CASSLDRGGYNSPLHF. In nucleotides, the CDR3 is TGTGCCAGCAGCTTAGACAGGGGGGGTTATAATTCACCCCTCCACTTT.

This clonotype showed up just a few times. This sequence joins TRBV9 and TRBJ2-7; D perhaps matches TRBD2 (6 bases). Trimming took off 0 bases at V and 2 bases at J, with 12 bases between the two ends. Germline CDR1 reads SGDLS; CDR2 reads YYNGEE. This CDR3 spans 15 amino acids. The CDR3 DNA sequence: TGTGCCAGCAGCGTAGCGGGGGACTCGGCCTACGAGCAGTACTTC. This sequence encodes CASSVAGDSAYEQYF.

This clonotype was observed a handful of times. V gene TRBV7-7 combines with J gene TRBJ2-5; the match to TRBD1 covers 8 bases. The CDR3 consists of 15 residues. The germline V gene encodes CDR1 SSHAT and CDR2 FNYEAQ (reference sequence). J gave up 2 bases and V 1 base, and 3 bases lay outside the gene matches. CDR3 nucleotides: TGTGCCAGCAGCTTAGGCAGGGGGCGACAAGAGACCCAGTACTTC. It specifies CASSLGRGRQETQYF.

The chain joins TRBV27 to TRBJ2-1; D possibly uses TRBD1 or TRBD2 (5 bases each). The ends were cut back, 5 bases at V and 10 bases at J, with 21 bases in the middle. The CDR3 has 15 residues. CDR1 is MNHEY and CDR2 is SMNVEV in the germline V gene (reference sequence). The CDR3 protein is CASSLRAPGEGEQFF. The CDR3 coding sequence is TGTGCCAGCAGTCTCCGAGCACCGGGTGAGGGGGAGCAGTTCTTC.

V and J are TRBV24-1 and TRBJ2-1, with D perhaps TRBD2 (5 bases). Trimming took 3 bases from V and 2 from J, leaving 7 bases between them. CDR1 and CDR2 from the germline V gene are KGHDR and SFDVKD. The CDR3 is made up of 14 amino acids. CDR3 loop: CATSDDGTYNEQFF. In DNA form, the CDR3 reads TGTGCCACCAGTGATGACGGGACCTACAATGAGCAGTTCTTC.

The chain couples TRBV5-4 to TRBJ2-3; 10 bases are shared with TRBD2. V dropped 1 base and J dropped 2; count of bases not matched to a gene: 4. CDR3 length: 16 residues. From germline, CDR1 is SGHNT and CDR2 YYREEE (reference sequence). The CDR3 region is CASSLLAGDYTDTQYF. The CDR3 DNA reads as TGTGCCAGCAGCTTGCTAGCGGGGGATTACACAGATACGCAGTATTTT.

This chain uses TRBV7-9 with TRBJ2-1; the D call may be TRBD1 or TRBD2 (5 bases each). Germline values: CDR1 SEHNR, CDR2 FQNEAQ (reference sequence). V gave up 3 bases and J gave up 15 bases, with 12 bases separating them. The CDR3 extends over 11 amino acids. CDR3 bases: TGTGCCAGCAGCTTGTGGGGGAGTGTGTTCTTC. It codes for CASSLWGSVFF. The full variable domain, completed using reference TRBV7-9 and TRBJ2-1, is DTGVSQNPRHKITKRGQNVTFRCDPISEHNRLYWYRQTLGQGPEFLTYFQNEAQLEKSRLLSDRFSAERPKGSFSTLEIQRTEQGDSAMYLCASSLWGSVFFGPGTRLTVL.

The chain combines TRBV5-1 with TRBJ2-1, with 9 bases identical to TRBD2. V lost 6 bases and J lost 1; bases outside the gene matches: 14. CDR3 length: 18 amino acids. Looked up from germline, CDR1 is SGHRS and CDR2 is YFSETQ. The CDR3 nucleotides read TGCGCCAGCACCCCTGGGAGCGGGGGGCCCATTTCCTACAATGAGCAGTTCTTC. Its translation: CASTPGSGGPISYNEQFF.

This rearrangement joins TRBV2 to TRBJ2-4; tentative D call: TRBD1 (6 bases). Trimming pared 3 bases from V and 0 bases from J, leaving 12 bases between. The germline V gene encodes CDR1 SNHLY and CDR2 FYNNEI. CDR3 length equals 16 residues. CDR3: CASSDWDTLAKNIQYF. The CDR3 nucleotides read TGTGCCAGCAGTGATTGGGACACCCTAGCCAAAAACATTCAGTACTTC.

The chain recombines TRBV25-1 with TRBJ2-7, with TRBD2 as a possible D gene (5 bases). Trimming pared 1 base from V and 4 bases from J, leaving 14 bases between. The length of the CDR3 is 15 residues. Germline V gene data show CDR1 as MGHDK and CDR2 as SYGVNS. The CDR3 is CASSESGLRSYEQYF. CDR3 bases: TGTGCCAGCAGTGAATCGGGATTGCGCAGTTACGAGCAGTACTTC.

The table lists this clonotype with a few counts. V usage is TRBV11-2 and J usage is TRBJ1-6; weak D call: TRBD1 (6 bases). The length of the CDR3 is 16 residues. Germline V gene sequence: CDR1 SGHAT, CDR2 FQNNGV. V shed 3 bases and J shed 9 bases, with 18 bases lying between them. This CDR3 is CASSFRSGAGSSPLHF. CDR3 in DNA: TGTGCCAGCAGCTTTAGGTCGGGGGCGGGGAGTTCACCCCTCCACTTT.

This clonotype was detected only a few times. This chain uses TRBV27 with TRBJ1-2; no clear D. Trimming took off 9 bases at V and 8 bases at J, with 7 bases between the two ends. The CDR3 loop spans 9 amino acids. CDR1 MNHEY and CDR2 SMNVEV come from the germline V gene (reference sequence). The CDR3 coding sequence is TGTGCCAGTCGATACGGCTACACCTTC. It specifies CASRYGYTF.

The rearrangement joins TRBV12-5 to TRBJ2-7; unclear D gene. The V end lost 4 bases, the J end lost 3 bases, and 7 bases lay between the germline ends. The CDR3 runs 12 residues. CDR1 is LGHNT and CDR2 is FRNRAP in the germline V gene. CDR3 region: CASGSPGYEQYF. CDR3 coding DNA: TGTGCTAGTGGTTCCCCGGGCTACGAGCAGTACTTC.

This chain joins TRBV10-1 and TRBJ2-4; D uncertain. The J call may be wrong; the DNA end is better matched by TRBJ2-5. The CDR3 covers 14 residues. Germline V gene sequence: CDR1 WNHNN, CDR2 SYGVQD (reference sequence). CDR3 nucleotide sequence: TGCGCCAGCAGTGAGTACCGGAACGGAGAGACCCAGTACTTC. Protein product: CASSEYRNGETQYF.

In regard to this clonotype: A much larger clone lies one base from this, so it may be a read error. The DNA for the CDR3 is TGTGCCAGCAGCAATTCGGGCGAGCAGTACTTC. Its translation: CASSNSGEQYF. V is TRBV6-2 or TRBV6-3 and J is TRBJ2-5; D is ambiguous. The J call is doubtful: the DNA matches TRBJ2-7 better. This CDR3 spans 11 amino acids. Germline V lookup: CDR1 MNHEY, CDR2 SVGEGT.

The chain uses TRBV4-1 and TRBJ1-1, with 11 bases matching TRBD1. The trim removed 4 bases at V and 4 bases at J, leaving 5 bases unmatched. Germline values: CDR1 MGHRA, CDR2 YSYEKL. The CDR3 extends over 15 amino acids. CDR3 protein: CASSRGQGASTEAFF. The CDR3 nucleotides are TGCGCCAGCAGCCGTGGACAGGGGGCGTCCACTGAAGCTTTCTTT.